This T cell receptor (beta chain) was documented in a study of beta chain features in type 1 diabetes. Study findings and constraints: All four CD4+ subsets of Type 1 diabetes patients contained TCRB CDR3s that were moderately but significantly shorter.

The study reverse transcribed the entire isolated RNA, so it sequenced expressed TCRB transcripts. Measured with immunoSEQ multiplex PCR; TCRdb has only the in-frame clones, and not every one. The data contain about 650,000 clones, around 12% of them seen just once; the ten biggest clones take up more than 0.095%. Per donor, one heparinised blood draw averaged approximately 110 mL. Comments on this clone: Its antigen is unknown.

The sequencing input was naive CD4+ T cells from blood. This clonotype was obtained from a man in his thirties or forties with type 1 diabetes.

The CDR3 here is CASSLLLETQYF. In nucleotides, the CDR3 is TGTGCCAGCAGCTTGCTACTCGAGACCCAGTACTTC. The chain is built from TRBV5-4 and TRBJ2-5; D call uncertain. Per the germline V gene, CDR1 is SGHNT and CDR2 is YYREEE (reference sequence). V shed 1 base and J shed 5 bases, with 6 bases lying between them. The CDR3 is 12 residues long. The whole variable domain, filled in from reference TRBV5-4 and TRBJ2-5, reads ETGVTQSPTHLIKTRGQQVTLRCSSQSGHNTVSWYQQALGQGPQFIFQYYREEENGRGNFPPRFSGLQFPNYSSELNVNALELDDSALYLCASSLLLETQYFGPGTRLLVL.